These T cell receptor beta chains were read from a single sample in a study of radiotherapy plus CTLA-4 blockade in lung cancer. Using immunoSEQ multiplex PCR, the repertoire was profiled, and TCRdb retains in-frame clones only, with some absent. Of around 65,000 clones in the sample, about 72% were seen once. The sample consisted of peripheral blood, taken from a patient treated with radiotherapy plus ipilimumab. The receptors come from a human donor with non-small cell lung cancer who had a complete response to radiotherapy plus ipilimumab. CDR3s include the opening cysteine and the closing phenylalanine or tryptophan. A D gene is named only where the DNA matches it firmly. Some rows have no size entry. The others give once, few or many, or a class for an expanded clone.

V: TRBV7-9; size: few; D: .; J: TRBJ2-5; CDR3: CASSPVYQETQYF; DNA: TGTGCCAGCAGCCCAGTGTACCAAGAGACCCAGTACTTC
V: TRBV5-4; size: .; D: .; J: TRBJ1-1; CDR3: CASSLDPQAMSTEAFF; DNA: TGTGCCAGCAGCTTGGACCCACAGGCGATGAGCACTGAAGCTTTCTTT
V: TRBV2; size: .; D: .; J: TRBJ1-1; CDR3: CANSGGGTEAFF; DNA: TGTGCCAATTCCGGAGGGGGGACTGAAGCTTTCTTT
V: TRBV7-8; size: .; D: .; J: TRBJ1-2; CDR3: CASSLLVRDYGYTF; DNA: TGTGCCAGCAGCTTATTGGTCAGGGACTATGGCTACACCTTC
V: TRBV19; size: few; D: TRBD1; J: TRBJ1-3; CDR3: CASSKGTGEALSGNTIYF; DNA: TGTGCCAGTAGTAAGGGGACAGGGGAAGCGCTATCTGGAAACACCATATATTTT
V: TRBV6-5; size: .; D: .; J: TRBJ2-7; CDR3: CASSEGYFYEQYF; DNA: TGTGCCAGCAGTGAAGGGTATTTCTACGAGCAGTACTTC
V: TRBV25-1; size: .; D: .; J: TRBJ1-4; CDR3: CASSAPGWNGEKLFF; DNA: TGTGCCAGCAGTGCTCCCGGGTGGAACGGCGAAAAACTGTTTTTT
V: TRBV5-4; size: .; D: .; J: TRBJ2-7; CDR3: CASSFGDSYEQYF; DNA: TGTGCCAGCAGCTTTGGGGATTCCTACGAGCAGTACTTC
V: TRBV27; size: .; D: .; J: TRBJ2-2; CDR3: CASSLRPSTGELFF; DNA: TGTGCCAGCAGTTTGAGACCGAGCACCGGGGAGCTGTTTTTT
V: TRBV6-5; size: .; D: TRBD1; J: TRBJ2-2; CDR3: CASSQGQFRELFF; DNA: TGTGCCAGCAGTCAGGGACAGTTCAGGGAGCTGTTTTTT
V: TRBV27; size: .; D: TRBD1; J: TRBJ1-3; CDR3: CASSSQGWGNTIYF; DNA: TGTGCCAGCAGTTCACAGGGGTGGGGAAACACCATATATTTT
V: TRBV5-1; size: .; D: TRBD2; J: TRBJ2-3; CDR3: CASSGDSGGRGDTQYF; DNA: TGCGCCAGCAGCGGAGATAGCGGGGGGCGAGGAGATACGCAGTATTTT
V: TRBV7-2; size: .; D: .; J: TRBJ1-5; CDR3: CASSQSRGPQHF; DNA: TGTGCCAGCAGCCAGAGCCGGGGGCCCCAGCATTTT
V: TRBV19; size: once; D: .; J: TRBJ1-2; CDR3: CASSSYRDLGYTF; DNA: TGTGCCAGTAGTTCCTACAGGGATCTTGGCTACACCTTC
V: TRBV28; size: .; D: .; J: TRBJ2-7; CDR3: CASSPGGIYEQYF; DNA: TGTGCCAGCAGTCCTGGAGGGATTTACGAGCAGTACTTC
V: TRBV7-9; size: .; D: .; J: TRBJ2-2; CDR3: CASSFKTGELFF; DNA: TGTGCCAGCAGCTTTAAGACCGGGGAGCTGTTTTTT
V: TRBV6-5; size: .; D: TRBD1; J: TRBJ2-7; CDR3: CASSPRTGSYEQYF; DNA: TGTGCCAGCAGTCCTCGGACAGGGAGCTACGAGCAGTACTTC
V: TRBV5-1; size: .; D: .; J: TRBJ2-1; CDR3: CASTREGGSYNEQFF; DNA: TGCGCCAGCACCAGAGAAGGTGGCTCCTACAATGAGCAGTTCTTC
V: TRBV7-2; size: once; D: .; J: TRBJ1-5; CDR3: CASGPGYSNQPQHF; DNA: TGTGCCAGCGGCCCTGGCTATAGCAATCAGCCCCAGCATTTT
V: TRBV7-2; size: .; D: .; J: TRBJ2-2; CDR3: CASSRQDANTGELFF; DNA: TGTGCCAGCAGCCGACAGGACGCGAACACCGGGGAGCTGTTTTTT
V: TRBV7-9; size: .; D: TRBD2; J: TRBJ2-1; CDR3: CASSLALASGRFYEQFF; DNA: TGTGCCAGCAGCTTAGCGCTCGCTAGCGGGAGATTTTATGAGCAGTTCTTC
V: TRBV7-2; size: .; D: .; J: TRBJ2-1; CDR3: CASSYPGPVYNEQFF; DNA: TGTGCCAGCAGCTACCCGGGACCAGTCTACAATGAGCAGTTCTTC
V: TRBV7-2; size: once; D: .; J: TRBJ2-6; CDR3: CASSSDSSGANVLTF; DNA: TGTGCCAGCAGCTCGGACAGCTCTGGGGCCAACGTCCTGACTTTC
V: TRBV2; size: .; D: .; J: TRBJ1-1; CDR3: CASRGIWEAFF; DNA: TGTGCCAGCAGGGGGATTTGGGAAGCTTTCTTT
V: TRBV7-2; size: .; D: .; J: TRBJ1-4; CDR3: CASSFRPTATNEKLFF; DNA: TGTGCCAGCAGCTTCCGTCCGACGGCAACTAATGAAAAACTGTTTTTT
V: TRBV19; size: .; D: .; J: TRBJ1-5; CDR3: CASSPAQGESNQPQHF; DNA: TGTGCCAGTAGCCCAGCTCAAGGAGAAAGCAATCAGCCCCAGCATTTT
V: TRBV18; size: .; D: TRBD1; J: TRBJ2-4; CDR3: CASSPRDRLAKNIQYF; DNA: TGTGCCAGCTCACCCCGGGACAGACTAGCCAAAAACATTCAGTACTTC
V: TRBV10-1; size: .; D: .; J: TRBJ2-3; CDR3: CASSERLAKGTDTQYF; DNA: TGCGCCAGCAGTGAGAGGTTAGCGAAAGGGACAGATACGCAGTATTTT
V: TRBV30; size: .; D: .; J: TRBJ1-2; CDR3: CAWSLGGRYTF; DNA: TGTGCCTGGAGTCTAGGGGGACGGTACACCTTC
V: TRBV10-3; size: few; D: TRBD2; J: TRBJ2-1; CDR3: CAISEKRDYNEQFF; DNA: TGTGCCATCAGTGAGAAGCGGGACTACAATGAGCAGTTCTTC
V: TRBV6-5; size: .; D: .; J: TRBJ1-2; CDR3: CASSHSGQATGYTF; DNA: TGTGCCAGCAGTCACTCTGGTCAAGCGACTGGCTACACCTTC
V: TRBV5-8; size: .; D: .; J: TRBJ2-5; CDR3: CASSRVRQETQYF; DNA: TGTGCCAGCAGTCGGGTCCGACAAGAGACCCAGTACTTC
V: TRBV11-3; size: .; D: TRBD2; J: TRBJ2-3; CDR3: CASSSGGSTHTQYF; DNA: TGTGCCAGCAGCTCGGGGGGGAGCACCCATACGCAGTATTTT
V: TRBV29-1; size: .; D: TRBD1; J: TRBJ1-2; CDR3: CSVVQGAQGYGYTF; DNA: TGCAGCGTTGTCCAGGGGGCGCAGGGCTATGGCTACACCTTC
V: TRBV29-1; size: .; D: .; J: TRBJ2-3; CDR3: CSPWPSADTKYF; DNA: TGCAGCCCCTGGCCTAGCGCCGATACGAAGTATTTT
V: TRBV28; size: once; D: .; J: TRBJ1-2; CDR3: CASTNQALRYGYTF; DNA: TGTGCCAGCACGAACCAAGCCCTAAGATATGGCTACACCTTC
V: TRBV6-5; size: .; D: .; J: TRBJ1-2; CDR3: CASSYGIGKSGYTF; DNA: TGTGCCAGCAGTTACGGGATTGGGAAAAGTGGCTACACCTTC
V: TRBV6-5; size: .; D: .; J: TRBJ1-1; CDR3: CASSYSTIGSPTEAFF; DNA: TGTGCCAGCAGTTACTCGACGATAGGGTCTCCCACTGAAGCTTTCTTT
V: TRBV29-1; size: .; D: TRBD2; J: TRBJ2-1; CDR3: CSVAPSGGGNEQFF; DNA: TGCAGCGTCGCCCCGAGCGGGGGGGGGAATGAGCAGTTCTTC
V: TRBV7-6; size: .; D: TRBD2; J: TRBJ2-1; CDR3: CASSLNPGLAGGGNYNEQFF; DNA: TGTGCCAGCAGCCTGAATCCGGGACTAGCGGGAGGAGGGAACTACAATGAGCAGTTCTTC